This T cell receptor beta chain originates from a study of blood T cell repertoires in COVID-19. Study in general: PBMCs, B-cell-depleted T cells, or T cells were the source of the cDNA or gDNA that made up the material.

The length of the CDR3 is 16 residues. In germline, CDR1 is SGDLS, CDR2 YYNGEE. J was trimmed by 1 base and V by 0 bases; bases with no gene match: 6. How the authors handled the data: Reference gene primer amplification gave estimated nucleated cell counts. Here immunoSEQ multiplex PCR was the method, and the copy in TCRdb shows in-frame clones only, minus some. V and J calls and clone size are given by that table; D and trimming were obtained from the DNA. The sample includes 85,000 to 95,000 clones, approximately 89% seen only once; the top ten take 7% to 9%. The chain has TRBV9 and TRBJ2-5, with 7 positions matching TRBD1. The receptor was isolated from a human donor with acute or convalescent COVID-19. The donor label of this sample is uncertain. The material sequenced was peripheral blood. The CDR3 is CASSVETGPPQETQYF. CDR3 sequence (DNA): TGTGCCAGCAGCGTAGAGACAGGGCCCCCCCAAGAGACCCAGTACTTC.